A single sample is the source of the 22 T cell receptor beta chains below, sequenced in a study of CD8 T cells in ankylosing spondylitis. TCRdb reprocessed the 5' RACE reads via MiXCR and lists one record per CDR3 protein. Of over 100,000 distinct CDR3 sequences in the sample, roughly 7.3% were seen once. The sequenced sample consisted of blood, either unsorted or a sorted T cell fraction (not recorded which). The receptors were sampled from a male donor with ankylosing spondylitis or in good health (not recorded which).

Ten or more counts support this clonotype. J is TRBJ2-1 and V is TRBV5-1; 9 nucleotides align to TRBD1. Germline CDR1 reads SGHRS; CDR2 reads YFSETQ. The CDR3 length is 14 residues. The ends lost 5 bases at V and 5 bases at J; junction bases unmatched: 5. The CDR3 reads CASSRTGENNEQFF. CDR3 in DNA: TGCGCCAGCAGTAGGACAGGGGAAAACAATGAGCAGTTCTTC.

This clonotype was seen many times. The chain employs TRBV5-1 and TRBJ1-1; 8 nucleotides match TRBD1. CDR1 and CDR2 from the germline V gene are SGHRS and YFSETQ. V lost 4 bases and J lost 5; bases outside the gene matches: 10. The CDR3 is 15 amino acids. Written as DNA, the CDR3 is TGCGCCAGCAGCCCGGACTACAGGGGGTTTACTGAAGCTTTCTTT. Amino acid sequence: CASSPDYRGFTEAFF.

This clonotype appeared many times. The J gene is TRBJ1-2, the V gene TRBV7-2, with D unclear. Trimming took 4 bases from V and 8 from J, leaving 8 bases between them. Per the germline V gene, CDR1 is SGHTA and CDR2 is FQGNSA. CDR3 length: 11 residues. The CDR3 nucleotides are TGTGCCAGCAGCTCCCATGAGGGCTACACCTTC. Translated, it gives CASSSHEGYTF. Together with reference TRBV7-2 and TRBJ1-2, the CDR3 gives the full variable domain: GAGVSQSPSNKVTEKGKDVELRCDPISGHTALYWYRQSLGQGLEFLIYFQGNSAPDKSGLPSDRFSAERTGGSVSTLTIQRTQQEDSAVYLCASSSHEGYTFGSGTRLTVV.

This clonotype was detected many times. The rearrangement links TRBV28 to TRBJ1-5; D is possibly TRBD1 (5 bases). Between the trimmed V and J ends, which lost 0 bases and 8 bases, there was a span of 11 bases. Germline values: CDR1 MDHEN, CDR2 SYDVKM. The CDR3 contains 14 residues. The CDR3 DNA reads TGTGCCAGCAGTTTATGGCGGGGGACGGAGCCCCAGCATTTT. It yields the protein CASSLWRGTEPQHF. Filled out from reference TRBV28 and TRBJ1-5, the complete variable domain reads DVKVTQSSRYLVKRTGEKVFLECVQDMDHENMFWYRQDPGLGLRLIYFSYDVKMKEKGDIPEGYSVSREKKERFSLILESASTNQTSMYLCASSLWRGTEPQHFGDGTRLSIL.

This clonotype occurred once. The V gene is TRBV30, the J gene TRBJ1-2, with 7 bases lining up with TRBD1. The germline CDR1 and CDR2 sequences are GTSNPN and SVGIG (reference sequence). CDR3 length equals 13 residues. Trimming cost V 5 bases and J 2 bases; bases outside gene matches: 5. CDR3 DNA sequence: TGTGCCTGGGGCAAACAGGGGAACTATGGCTACACCTTC. Translated, it gives CAWGKQGNYGYTF.

There are many counts of this clonotype. The chain has TRBV20-1 and TRBJ2-7, with TRBD1 as a possible D gene (6 bases). Germline-derived CDR1 and CDR2 are DFQATT and SNEGSKA (reference sequence). The CDR3 is made up of 12 amino acids. Trimming removed 5 bases from V and 12 bases from J, with 20 bases in between. CDR3 bases: TGCAGTGCTCTTCTTGCGACAGGTGTTTGGTACTTC. Residues: CSALLATGVWYF.

This clonotype was seen ten or more times. V is TRBV5-1 and J is TRBJ1-1; D unresolved. CDR3 length equals 14 residues. With 0 bases removed from V and 1 base from J, the gap between germline ends came to 7 bases. Germline loops: CDR1 SGHRS, CDR2 YFSETQ. CDR3 sequence reads: CASSLGGQNTEAFF. CDR3 nucleotide sequence: TGCGCCAGCAGCTTGGGTGGCCAGAACACTGAAGCTTTCTTT.

This clonotype was found a few times. The chain couples TRBV30 to TRBJ2-2; D is unresolved. Between the trimmed V and J ends, which lost 4 bases and 4 bases, there was a span of 10 bases. This CDR3 has 13 residues. Germline assignment: CDR1 GTSNPN and CDR2 SVGIG (reference sequence). CDR3 nucleotides: TGTGCCTGGACCCCCAGTGGCACCGGGGAGCTGTTTTTT. This gives the protein CAWTPSGTGELFF. Combining the CDR3 with reference TRBV30 and TRBJ2-2 gives the whole variable domain SQTIHQWPATLVQPVGSPLSLECTVEGTSNPNLYWYRQAAGRGLQLLFYSVGIGQISSEVPQNLSASRPQDRQFILSSKKLLLSDSGFYLCAWTPSGTGELFFGEGSRLTVL.

This clonotype showed up many times. The V and J genes are TRBV29-1 and TRBJ1-2; no clear D gene. This CDR3 comprises 14 residues. CDR1 is SQVTM and CDR2 is ANQGSEA in the germline V gene. V gave up 2 bases and J gave up 4 bases, with 14 bases separating them. The CDR3 nucleotides are TGCAGCGTTGAATTCCGAGAGGGTTTCTATGGCTACACCTTC. As protein: CSVEFREGFYGYTF.

This clonotype was observed at least ten times. The rearrangement links TRBV7-9 to TRBJ2-7; D is possibly TRBD1 (6 bases). CDR1 and CDR2 from the germline V gene are SEHNR and FQNEAQ (reference sequence). The CDR3 extends over 15 amino acids. Trimming removed 5 bases from V and 2 bases from J, with 16 bases in between. The CDR3 sequence is CASSRFTGNPYEQYF. CDR3 DNA sequence: TGTGCCAGCAGCCGGTTCACAGGGAACCCCTACGAGCAGTACTTC.

The table lists this clonotype with many counts. This chain joins TRBV6-2 or TRBV6-3 and TRBJ2-7, with 13 bases lining up with TRBD2. The CDR3 consists of 14 residues. J was trimmed by 4 bases and V by 9 bases; bases with no gene match: 6. Germline loops: CDR1 MNHEY, CDR2 SVGEGT. CDR3 sequence: CASRLAGGHYEQYF. CDR3 nucleotides: TGTGCCAGTAGACTAGCGGGAGGACATTACGAGCAGTACTTC.

This clonotype was seen at least ten times. The J gene is TRBJ1-1, the V gene TRBV20-1, with a tentative D call TRBD1 (5 bases). Germline-derived CDR1 and CDR2 are DFQATT and SNEGSKA (reference sequence). CDR3 length: 14 residues. The V end lost 1 base, the J end lost 2 bases, and 11 bases lay between the germline ends. The CDR3 nucleotides are TGCAGTGCTAGAGTCGACAGTCTAAACACTGAAGCTTTCTTT. It is translated as CSARVDSLNTEAFF.

This clonotype has just one count. Mismatch with germline at one junction end may stem from a read error. CDR3 region: CASSQAGNYGFTF. The CDR3 region has the DNA TGTGCCAGCAGCCAGGCAGGTAACTATGGCTTCACCTTC. The V and J genes are TRBV3-1 and TRBJ1-2; no clear D. Germline V gives CDR1 LGHDT, CDR2 YNNKEL (reference sequence). The CDR3 is 13 residues long.

This clonotype was counted a few times. This chain uses TRBV5-1 with TRBJ1-3; the match to TRBD1 covers 7 bases. V was clipped by 0 bases and J by 7 bases; unmatched bases: 10. The CDR3 sequence is 16 residues long. Germline-derived CDR1 and CDR2 are SGHRS and YFSETQ. The CDR3 loop reads CASSLEAPGGGNTIYF. CDR3 DNA: TGCGCCAGCAGCTTGGAGGCTCCAGGGGGAGGGAACACCATATATTTT.

This clonotype has at least ten counts. This chain links TRBV18 with TRBJ2-1; D possibly corresponds to TRBD1 (6 bases). Trimming removed 4 bases at V and 6 bases at J, with 13 bases between. Germline CDR1 and CDR2: KGHSH and LQKENI. The CDR3 totals 14 residues. The CDR3 region has the DNA TGTGCCAGCTCACGCCAGGGGTCGGGCAATGAGCAGTTCTTC. Protein: CASSRQGSGNEQFF.

The chain is built from TRBV6-1 and TRBJ1-1; tentative D call: TRBD1 (6 bases). This CDR3 is 13 amino acids long. Germline loops: CDR1 MNHNS, CDR2 SASEGT. V was trimmed by 7 bases and J by 0 bases, leaving 9 bases between them. The CDR3: CASTQGMNTEAFF. The CDR3 nucleotides read TGTGCCAGCACCCAGGGGATGAACACTGAAGCTTTCTTT.

This clonotype has ten or more counts. The chain is built from TRBV12-3 or TRBV12-4 and TRBJ2-5; a possible D gene is TRBD1 (6 bases). The ends were cut back, 5 bases at V and 4 bases at J, with 11 bases in the middle. CDR3 length equals 13 residues. The CDR3 is CASSQQGSETQYF. In nucleotides, the CDR3 is TGTGCCAGCAGTCAACAGGGTTCAGAGACCCAGTACTTC.

This clonotype came up many times. The genes are TRBV28 and TRBJ2-4; perhaps TRBD1 as D (6 bases). Deletions cut 2 bases from V and 2 bases from J, with 7 bases between. The length of the CDR3 is 14 residues. Per the germline V gene, CDR1 is MDHEN and CDR2 is SYDVKM. CDR3 DNA: TGTGCCAGCAGTTTAAGGGGGTCCAAAAACATTCAGTACTTC. Amino acid sequence: CASSLRGSKNIQYF. Complete variable domain (other parts from reference TRBV28 and TRBJ2-4): DVKVTQSSRYLVKRTGEKVFLECVQDMDHENMFWYRQDPGLGLRLIYFSYDVKMKEKGDIPEGYSVSREKKERFSLILESASTNQTSMYLCASSLRGSKNIQYFGAGTRLSVL.

The chain couples TRBV7-9 to TRBJ2-3, with no clear D. CDR3 size: 15 residues. CDR1 and CDR2 (germline): SEHNR, FQNEAQ (reference sequence). Trimming took off 4 bases at V and 2 bases at J, with 13 bases between the two ends. The DNA of the CDR3 is TGTGCCAGCAGCTCCCCCGGGCCAAACACAGATACGCAGTATTTT. Amino acid sequence: CASSSPGPNTDTQYF.

This clonotype was found many times. The rearrangement links TRBV15 to TRBJ2-2; tentative D call: TRBD1 (6 bases). CDR3 length: 14 residues. Germline V gives CDR1 LNHNV, CDR2 YYDKDF (reference sequence). Trimming cost V 5 bases and J 1 base, with 8 bases left between them. The CDR3 region has the DNA TGTGCCACCAGCGGGACACAGAACACCGGGGAGCTGTTTTTT. Residues: CATSGTQNTGELFF.

Points on this clonotype: It may be a read error: a sequence one base away is much more abundant. This rearrangement joins TRBV27 to TRBJ1-6, with D uncertain. This CDR3 region has 15 residues. The V gene lost 3 bases and the J gene lost 0 bases, with 6 bases spanning the gap. Germline CDR1 is MNHEY and CDR2 is SMNVEV (reference sequence). The CDR3 DNA sequence: TGTGCCAGCAGTTTCCTGAGCTCCTATAATTCACCCCTCCACTTT. Encoded protein: CASSFLSSYNSPLHF.

This clonotype was seen many times. The gene calls are TRBV5-1 and TRBJ2-5; D gene unclear. The CDR3 contains 14 residues. Germline V gene sequence: CDR1 SGHRS, CDR2 YFSETQ. Deletions cut 0 bases from V and 2 bases from J, with 8 bases between. Written as DNA, the CDR3 is TGCGCCAGCAGCTTGGCCGTATCACAAGAGACCCAGTACTTC. Amino acid sequence: CASSLAVSQETQYF. The variable domain in full, completed from reference TRBV5-1 and TRBJ2-5, reads KAGVTQTPRYLIKTRGQQVTLSCSPISGHRSVSWYQQTPGQGLQFLFEYFSETQRNKGNFPGRFSGRQFSNSRSEMNVSTLELGDSALYLCASSLAVSQETQYFGPGTRLLVL.